This T cell receptor (beta chain) was documented in a study of cytomegalovirus exposure and HLA in healthy donors. The study ran its PCR with 60 Vbeta and 13 Jbeta primers. The data were produced by immunoSEQ multiplex PCR, yet TCRdb's version contains in-frame clones alone and is incomplete. The data show 130,000 to 150,000 clones, about 82% seen once. Study-level points and caveats: Productive status was seen about 90% or about 30% of the time for most TCR beta V segments in an earlier analysis. What a later analysis reportedly showed was that an Asian-associated ancestry cluster had fewer N-insertions than the roughly 670-donor mean.

CDR3 length equals 14 residues. Germline V gene lookup returns CDR1 MNHEY and CDR2 SMNVEV (reference sequence). The V end lost 8 bases, the J end lost 4 bases, and 16 bases lay between the germline ends. Regarding this clone: Its antigen is still unknown.

Though probably carrying unrecorded immune exposures, donors were nominally healthy at sampling. Sequenced: PBMCs. The J gene is TRBJ2-3, the V gene TRBV27; D remains unclear. The sequence derives from a woman between 40 and 50 years old in good health and CMV-seropositive. The CDR3 DNA reads as TGTGCCAGCTCAACCGGAGCTTTGGCAGATACGCAGTATTTT. Translating gives CASSTGALADTQYF.